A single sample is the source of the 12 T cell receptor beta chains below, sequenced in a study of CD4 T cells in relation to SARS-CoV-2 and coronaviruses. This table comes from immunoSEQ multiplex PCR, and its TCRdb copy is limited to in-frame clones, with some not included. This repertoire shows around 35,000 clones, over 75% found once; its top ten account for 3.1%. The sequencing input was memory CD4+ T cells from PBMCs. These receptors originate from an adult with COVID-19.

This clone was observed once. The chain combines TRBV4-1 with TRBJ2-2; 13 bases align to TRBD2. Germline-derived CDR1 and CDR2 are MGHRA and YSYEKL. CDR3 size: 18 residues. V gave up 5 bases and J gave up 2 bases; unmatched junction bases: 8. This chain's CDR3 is CASSFRLAGGRNTGELFF. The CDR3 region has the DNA TGCGCCAGCAGCTTCCGACTAGCGGGAGGAAGAAACACCGGGGAGCTGTTTTTT.

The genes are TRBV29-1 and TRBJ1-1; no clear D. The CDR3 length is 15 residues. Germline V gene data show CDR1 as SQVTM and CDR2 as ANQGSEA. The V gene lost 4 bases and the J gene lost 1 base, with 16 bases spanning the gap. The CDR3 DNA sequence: TGCAGCGTTGCCTCCAGAATCAGGAAGAACACTGAAGCTTTCTTT. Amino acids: CSVASRIRKNTEAFF.

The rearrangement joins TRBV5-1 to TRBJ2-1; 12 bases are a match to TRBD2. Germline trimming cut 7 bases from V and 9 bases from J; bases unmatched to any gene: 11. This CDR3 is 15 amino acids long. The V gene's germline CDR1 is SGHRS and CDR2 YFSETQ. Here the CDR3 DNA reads TGCGCCAGCCGGGAGACTGGACTAGCGGGATCTGAGCAGTTCTTC. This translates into CASRETGLAGSEQFF.

The CDR3 region is CSAAGGGEAFF. The CDR3 nucleotides read TGCAGTGCCGCCGGGGGCGGTGAAGCTTTCTTT. The chain is built from TRBV20-1 and TRBJ1-1; possible D gene TRBD1, 6 bases. This CDR3 is built from 11 residues. Germline assignment: CDR1 DFQATT and CDR2 SNEGSKA (reference sequence). The germline V and J ends were trimmed by 6 bases and 7 bases, with 12 bases remaining between them.

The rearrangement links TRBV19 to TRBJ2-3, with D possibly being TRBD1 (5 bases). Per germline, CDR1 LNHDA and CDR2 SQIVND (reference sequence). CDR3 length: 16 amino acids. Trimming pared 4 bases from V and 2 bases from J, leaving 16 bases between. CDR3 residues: CASSKRQRTYTDTQYF. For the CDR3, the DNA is TGTGCCAGTAGTAAAAGACAGAGAACATACACAGATACGCAGTATTTT.

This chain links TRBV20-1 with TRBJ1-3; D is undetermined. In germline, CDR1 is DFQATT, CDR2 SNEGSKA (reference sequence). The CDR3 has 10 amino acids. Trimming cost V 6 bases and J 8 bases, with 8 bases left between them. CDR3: CSAFGDTIYF. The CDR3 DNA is TGCAGTGCGTTCGGGGACACCATATATTTT.

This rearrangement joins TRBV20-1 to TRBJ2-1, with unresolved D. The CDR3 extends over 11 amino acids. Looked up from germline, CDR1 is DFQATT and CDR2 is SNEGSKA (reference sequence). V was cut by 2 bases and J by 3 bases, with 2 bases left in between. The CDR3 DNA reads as TGCAGTGCTAGAAACTACAATGAGCAGTTCTTC. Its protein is CSARNYNEQFF.

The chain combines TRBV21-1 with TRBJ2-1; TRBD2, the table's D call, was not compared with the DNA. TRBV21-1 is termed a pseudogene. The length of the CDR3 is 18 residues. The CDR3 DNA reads TGTGCCAGCAGCAAAGTTCGCACTAGCGCAAGCTCCTACAATGAGCAGTTCTTC. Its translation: CASSKVRTSASSYNEQFF.

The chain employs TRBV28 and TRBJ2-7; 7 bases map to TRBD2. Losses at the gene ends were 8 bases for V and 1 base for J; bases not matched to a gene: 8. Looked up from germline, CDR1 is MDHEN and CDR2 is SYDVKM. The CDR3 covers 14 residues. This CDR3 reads CASCSSGSSYEQYF. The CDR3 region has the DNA TGTGCCAGCTGCTCTAGCGGATCTTCCTACGAGCAGTACTTC. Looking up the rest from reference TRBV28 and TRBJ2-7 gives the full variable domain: DVKVTQSSRYLVKRTGEKVFLECVQDMDHENMFWYRQDPGLGLRLIYFSYDVKMKEKGDIPEGYSVSREKKERFSLILESASTNQTSMYLCASCSSGSSYEQYFGPGTRLTVT.

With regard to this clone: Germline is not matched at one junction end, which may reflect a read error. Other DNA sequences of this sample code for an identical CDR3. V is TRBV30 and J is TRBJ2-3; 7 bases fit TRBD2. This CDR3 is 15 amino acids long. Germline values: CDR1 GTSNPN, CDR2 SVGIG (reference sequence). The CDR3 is CAWRRGGSNVDTQYF. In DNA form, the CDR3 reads TGTGCCTGGAGAAGGGGCGGGAGTAATGTAGATACGCAATATTTT.

CDR3 coding DNA: TGTGCCAGCAGTTTAAGGCGCTATGGCTACACCTTC. Residues: CASSLRRYGYTF. This chain joins TRBV12-3 or TRBV12-4 and TRBJ1-2, with no clear D. This CDR3 spans 12 amino acids. Trimming stripped 2 bases from V and 4 bases from J, with 5 bases between.

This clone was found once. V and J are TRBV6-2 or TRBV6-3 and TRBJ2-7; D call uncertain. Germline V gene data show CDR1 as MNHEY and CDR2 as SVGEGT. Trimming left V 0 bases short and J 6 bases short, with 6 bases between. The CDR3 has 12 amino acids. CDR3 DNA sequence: TGTGCCAGCAGTTACTCCCGGGCCGAGCAGTACTTC. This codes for CASSYSRAEQYF.